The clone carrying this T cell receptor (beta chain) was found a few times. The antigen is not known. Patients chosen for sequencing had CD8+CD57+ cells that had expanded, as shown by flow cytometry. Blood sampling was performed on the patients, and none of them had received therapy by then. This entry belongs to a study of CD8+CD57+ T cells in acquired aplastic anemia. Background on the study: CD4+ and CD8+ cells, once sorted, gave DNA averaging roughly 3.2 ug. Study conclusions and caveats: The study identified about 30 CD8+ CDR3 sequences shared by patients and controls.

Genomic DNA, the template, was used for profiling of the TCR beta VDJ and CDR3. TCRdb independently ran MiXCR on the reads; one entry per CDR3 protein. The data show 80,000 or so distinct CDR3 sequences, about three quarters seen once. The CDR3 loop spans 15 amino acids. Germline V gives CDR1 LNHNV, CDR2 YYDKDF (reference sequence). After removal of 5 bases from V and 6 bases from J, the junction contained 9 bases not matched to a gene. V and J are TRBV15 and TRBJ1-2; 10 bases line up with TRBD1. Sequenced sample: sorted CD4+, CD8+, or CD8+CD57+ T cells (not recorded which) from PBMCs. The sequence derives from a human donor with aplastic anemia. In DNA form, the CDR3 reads TGTGCCACCAGCGGGGAGGGGGACAGGGGAGATGGCTACACCTTC. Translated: CATSGEGDRGDGYTF.